This T cell receptor (beta chain) stems from a study of blood T cell repertoires in COVID-19. Overall study context: The United States, Italy and Spain provided the acute and convalescent COVID-19 samples. The cDNA or gDNA used as material had been derived from T cells, B-cell-depleted T cells, or PBMCs.

Authors' data handling: From reference gene primer amplification, estimates of nucleated cell counts were derived. Data came from immunoSEQ multiplex PCR; TCRdb stores just in-frame clones and leaves some out. That table is the source of V, J and clone size, and D and trimming were worked out from the DNA. The repertoire includes under 200,000 clones, almost 90% of them detected once, and under 2% sits in the top ten. This CDR3 region has 14 residues. V lost 6 bases, J lost 8 bases, and 12 bases stayed unmatched. Germline CDR1 and CDR2: SGHAT and FQNNGV. This TCR was sampled from a man between 18 and 29 years old with active or convalescent COVID-19. The sample taken for sequencing was peripheral blood. V and J are TRBV11-2 and TRBJ1-2; 7 bases are a match to TRBD1. CDR3 DNA: TGTGCCAGCAGGCAACTCAGGGACAGCGAGGGCTACACCTTC. Translating gives CASRQLRDSEGYTF.